What follows are 11 T cell receptor beta chains derived from one specimen sequenced in a study of blood T cell repertoires in COVID-19. Some clones are missing from TCRdb's copy, which holds only in-frame ones; the method was immunoSEQ multiplex PCR. This sample has 90,000 or so clones, with 85% found just once. Sequenced input: peripheral blood. The receptors stem from a man in his fifties or sixties with acute or convalescent COVID-19.

As for this clone: A much larger clonotype is one base distant, so this may be a read error. J is TRBJ2-1 and V is TRBV24-1, with D maybe TRBD2 (6 bases). The CDR3 contains 14 residues. Germline V gene lookup returns CDR1 KGHDR and CDR2 SFDVKD. Trimming shortened V by 4 bases and J by 0 bases, and 6 bases separated the two germline ends. Here the CDR3 reads CATSDGSSYNEQFF. The CDR3 coding sequence is TGTGCCACCAGTGACGGGAGCTCCTACAATGAGCAGTTCTTC.

CDR3 bases: TGTGCCAGCAGTGAACAGGGTGGTCATCAGCCCCAGCATTTT. This gives the protein CASSEQGGHQPQHF. This sequence joins TRBV6-1 and TRBJ1-5; D perhaps matches TRBD1 (5 bases). The V and J ends lost 2 bases and 5 bases respectively, with 10 bases between them. Looked up from germline, CDR1 is MNHNS and CDR2 is SASEGT. The CDR3 has 14 residues.

This clone was seen a single time. The chain links TRBV29-1 to TRBJ1-4, with a possible D match to TRBD1 (5 bases). Trimming took off 6 bases at V and 8 bases at J, with 28 bases between the two ends. CDR3 length: 17 amino acids. Germline V CDR1 and CDR2: SQVTM, ANQGSEA. The CDR3 sequence is CSVGGGREGYGGEKLFF. The CDR3 bases are TGCAGCGTGGGGGGTGGCAGGGAGGGGTATGGTGGCGAAAAACTGTTTTTT.

The rearrangement joins TRBV5-4 to TRBJ2-6; 10 bases align to TRBD1. This CDR3 is 19 amino acids long. The trim removed 3 bases at V and 2 bases at J, leaving 11 bases unmatched. CDR1 is SGHNT, CDR2 YYREEE, per germline (reference sequence). The CDR3: CASSSGTGALPPGANVLTF. The CDR3 nucleotides are TGTGCCAGCAGCTCTGGGACAGGGGCACTCCCCCCTGGGGCCAACGTCCTGACTTTC.

The J gene is TRBJ2-3, the V gene TRBV7-3, with 10 positions matching TRBD2. V was clipped by 4 bases and J by 4 bases; unmatched bases: 8. The CDR3 sequence is 16 residues long. Germline lookup yields CDR1 SGHTA and CDR2 FQGTGA. CDR3 DNA sequence: TGTGCCAGCAGCTCGAGCGGGGGGGCCGGTTCAGATACGCAGTATTTT. Translated: CASSSSGGAGSDTQYF.

J is TRBJ2-7 and V is TRBV15; TRBD2 aligns across 9 bases. This CDR3 comprises 13 residues. The V and J ends lost 6 bases and 3 bases, in that order; junction bases with no gene match: 3. In germline, CDR1 is LNHNV, CDR2 YYDKDF (reference sequence). CDR3 sequence reads: CATRERGVYEQYF. The CDR3 coding sequence is TGTGCCACCAGGGAGCGGGGGGTCTACGAGCAGTACTTC.

This CDR3 reads CASSEQGSSPLHF. CDR3 nucleotide sequence: TGTGCCAGCAGTGAACAGGGAAGTTCACCCCTCCACTTT. The genes are TRBV6-4 and TRBJ1-6; weak D call: TRBD1 (6 bases). This CDR3 has 13 amino acids. Trimming took off 3 bases at V and 9 bases at J, with 9 bases between the two ends. The V gene's germline CDR1 is MRHNA and CDR2 SNTAGT.

The J gene is TRBJ2-3, the V gene TRBV7-6, with TRBD2 matching over 12 bases. With V trimmed by 5 bases and J by 5 bases, 8 bases remained unmatched. The CDR3 extends over 16 amino acids. Germline CDR1 SGHVS, CDR2 FNYEAQ. CDR3 coding DNA: TGTGCCAGCAGCGCCCTACTAGCGGGAGGTAAAGATACGCAGTATTTT. It specifies CASSALLAGGKDTQYF.

The chain uses TRBV27 and TRBJ1-2, with TRBD1 identical over 9 bases. The CDR3 sequence is 14 residues long. Germline V gene lookup returns CDR1 MNHEY and CDR2 SMNVEV (reference sequence). With 3 bases clipped from V and 2 bases from J, the junction kept 1 base outside the gene matches. DNA for the CDR3: TGTGCCAGCAGTTTTACAGGGGGCAACTATGGCTACACCTTC. Its protein product is CASSFTGGNYGYTF.

The chain joins TRBV18 to TRBJ2-2; 9 bases fit TRBD1. The CDR3 totals 16 residues. With 0 bases clipped from V and 6 bases from J, the junction kept 5 bases outside the gene matches. Germline CDR1 reads KGHSH; CDR2 reads LQKENI. CDR3 sequence reads: CASSPPGQGRSGELFF. CDR3 sequence (DNA): TGTGCCAGCTCACCACCGGGACAGGGTCGGTCCGGGGAGCTGTTTTTT. The whole variable domain, filled in from reference TRBV18 and TRBJ2-2, reads NAGVMQNPRHLVRRRGQEARLRCSPMKGHSHVYWYRQLPEEGLKFMVYLQKENIIDESGMPKERFSAEFPKEGPSILRIQQVVRGDSAAYFCASSPPGQGRSGELFFGEGSRLTVL.

The chain couples TRBV9 to TRBJ2-3; 9 positions agree with TRBD1. V shed 4 bases, J shed 9 bases, and the junction held 9 bases outside the gene matches. The CDR3 is 14 residues long. Germline V gives CDR1 SGDLS, CDR2 YYNGEE. The CDR3 loop is CASSRTGGAATQYF. The CDR3 DNA is TGTGCCAGCAGCAGAACAGGGGGCGCAGCCACGCAGTATTTT.